Listed here is a single T cell receptor beta chain. Its antigen remains unidentified. This CDR3 contains 15 residues. Germline trimming cut 2 bases from V and 5 bases from J; bases unmatched to any gene: 5. The germline V gene has CDR1 SGHRS and CDR2 YFSETQ. The source of the sample is a study of cytomegalovirus exposure and HLA in healthy donors. Study-wide context: In a later analysis, it was reported that the 110 or so validation repertoires had been produced on the same platform as the 700 or so repertoires belonging to the first cohort.

Study-wide results and limits: A list of 150 or so TCR beta chains associated with cytomegalovirus was given. Most TCRs appeared rarely, but some public TCRs recurred in many donors. Confirmation was obtained in vitro that a few CMV-associated chains are specific for CMV antigens.

Sequencing was performed with immunoSEQ multiplex PCR; in TCRdb, only in-frame clones are kept and a portion is missing. The repertoire holds tens of thousands of clones, with roughly 95% as singletons. This TCR was recovered from a woman in her late teens or twenties in good health and CMV-seropositive. Material: PBMCs. The chain recombines TRBV5-1 with TRBJ2-3; TRBD2 aligns across 10 bases. The CDR3 is CASSFTSGTGDTQYF. CDR3 in DNA: TGCGCCAGCAGCTTTACTAGCGGGACGGGAGATACGCAGTATTTT.